One TCR beta chain is described in this entry. This record comes from a study of CDR3 diversity in severe acne. TCRdb reprocessed the PCR reads via MiXCR and lists one record per CDR3 protein. The sample has 84,000 or so distinct CDR3 sequences, 45% to 50% seen once. CDR3 size: 16 residues. Trimming cost V 5 bases and J 2 bases, with 17 bases left between them. Germline CDR1 SEHNR, CDR2 FQNEAQ (reference sequence). This clonotype originated in a male donor in good health, serving as a control. This chain links TRBV7-9 with TRBJ2-3; either TRBD1 or TRBD2 may supply D (5 bases each). What was sequenced was blood. CDR3 in DNA: TGTGCCAGCAGCCTAACCGGGACGACACACACAGATACGCAGTATTTT. Translating gives CASSLTGTTHTDTQYF.